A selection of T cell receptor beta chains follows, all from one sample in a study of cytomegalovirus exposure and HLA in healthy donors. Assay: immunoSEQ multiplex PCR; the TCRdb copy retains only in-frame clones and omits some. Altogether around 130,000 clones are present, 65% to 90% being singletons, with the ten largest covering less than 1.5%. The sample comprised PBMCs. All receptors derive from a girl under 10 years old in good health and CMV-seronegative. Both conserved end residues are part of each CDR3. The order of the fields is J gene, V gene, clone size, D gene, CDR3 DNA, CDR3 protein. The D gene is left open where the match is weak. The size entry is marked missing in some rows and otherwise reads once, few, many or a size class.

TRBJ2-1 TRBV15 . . TGTGCCACCAGCAGAGTCTGGGGCCGGGATGAGCAGTTCTTC CATSRVWGRDEQFF
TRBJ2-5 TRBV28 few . TGTGCCAGCAGTCCGCGGGAGACCCAGTACTTC CASSPRETQYF
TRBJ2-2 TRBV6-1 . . TGTGCCAGCAGTGAAACCCACAGGGTCACCGGGGAGCTGTTTTTT CASSETHRVTGELFF
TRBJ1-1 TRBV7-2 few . TGTGCCAGCAGCTTACAGCGGAACACTGAAGCTTTCTTT CASSLQRNTEAFF
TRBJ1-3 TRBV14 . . TGTGCCAGCAGCCCATGGGGCCCGCCTAATTCTGGAAACACCATATATTTT CASSPWGPPNSGNTIYF
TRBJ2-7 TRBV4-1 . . TGCGCCAGCAGCCATGGGCGGGATCGATACGAGCAGTACTTC CASSHGRDRYEQYF
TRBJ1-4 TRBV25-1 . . TGTGCCAGCAGTGAACCTACGGATGAAAAACTGTTTTTT CASSEPTDEKLFF
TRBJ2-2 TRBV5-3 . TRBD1 TGTGCCAGAAGCCCACTCCGGGACAGGGAGGACACCGGGGAGCTGTTTTTT CARSPLRDREDTGELFF
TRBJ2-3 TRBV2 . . TGTGCCAGCAGTGAACGGGGACTCCTCTCGTATACGCAGTATTTT CASSERGLLSYTQYF
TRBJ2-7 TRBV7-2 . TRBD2 TGTGCCAGCAGCTTAGTCGGGGGGACGATGGAGCAGTACTTC CASSLVGGTMEQYF
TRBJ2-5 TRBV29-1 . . TGCAGCGTTCTATCGGGACTCGCACACGGAGTTGGGACCCAGTACTTC CSVLSGLAHGVGTQYF
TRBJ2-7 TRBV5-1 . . TGCGCCAGCAGCTTCCTTTTAGCGTCCGGGCTGTACGAGCAGTACTTC CASSFLLASGLYEQYF
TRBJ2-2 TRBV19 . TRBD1 TGTGCCAGTAGAAGAAAGCAGGGGGCGACGAACACCGGGGAGCTGTTTTTT CASRRKQGATNTGELFF
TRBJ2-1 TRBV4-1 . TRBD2 TGCGCCAGCAGCCAAGGGTTCGGTGGACGGGAGGGCCGGTGGCAGTTCTTC CASSQGFGGREGRWQFF